The source of this T cell receptor beta chain is a study of control samples from healthy donors and cancer patients. After removal of 1 base from V and 3 bases from J, the junction contained 2 bases not matched to a gene. This CDR3 region has 15 residues. The germline V gene has CDR1 SGHTA and CDR2 FQGNSA. Assay used: immunoSEQ multiplex PCR; TCRdb lists only in-frame clones, some missing. This table holds around 230,000 clones, 90% to 95% found once. The TCR comes from a middle-aged man in good health. V gene TRBV7-2 combines with J gene TRBJ1-1, with TRBD1 identical over 10 bases. Sequencing input: blood. CDR3 sequence reads: CASSLGTGGYTEAFF. CDR3 sequence (DNA): TGTGCCAGCAGCTTAGGGACAGGGGGGTACACTGAAGCTTTCTTT. Complete variable domain (other parts from reference TRBV7-2 and TRBJ1-1): GAGVSQSPSNKVTEKGKDVELRCDPISGHTALYWYRQSLGQGLEFLIYFQGNSAPDKSGLPSDRFSAERTGGSVSTLTIQRTQQEDSAVYLCASSLGTGGYTEAFFGQGTRLTVV.